The next 21 T cell receptor beta chains were all read from a single sample in a study of blood T cell repertoires in COVID-19 (TCRdb year 2020). The library was generated by the immunoSEQ multiplex PCR assay. The source is immuneACCESS, and TCRdb retained only in-frame sequences with V and J called. Part of the clones is not carried over; for the studies checked, unresolved V genes explain less than half of this, and the remainder is unexplained. The sample table records 250,000 to 300,000 clones; 83% of these occur just once. The ten biggest clones cover around 4.5% of the sample. Sequences were obtained from peripheral blood. These receptors originate from a man between 60 and 75 years old who had recovered from COVID-19.

This clone was found once. This CDR3 reads CASSTEATGELFF. In DNA form, the CDR3 reads TGTGCCAGTAGTACCGAGGCCACCGGGGAGCTGTTTTTT. This chain joins TRBV19 and TRBJ2-2, with D unclear. The CDR3 is 13 amino acids. With 4 bases removed from V and 4 bases from J, the gap between germline ends came to 7 bases. Germline V lookup: CDR1 LNHDA, CDR2 SQIVND (reference sequence).

V usage is TRBV4-1 and J usage is TRBJ2-3; 10 positions agree with TRBD2. Germline V lookup: CDR1 MGHRA, CDR2 YSYEKL. There are 15 residues in the CDR3. The V gene end was trimmed by 2 bases and the J gene end by 1 base; junction bases not matched to a gene: 0. In DNA, the CDR3 is TGCGCCAGCAGCCAACTAGCGGGAGGCACAGATACGCAGTATTTT. The encoded protein is CASSQLAGGTDTQYF.

The chain links TRBV3-1 (or the pseudogene TRBV3-2) to TRBJ2-1, with TRBD2 matching over 8 bases. The CDR3 extends over 16 amino acids. V was pared by 4 bases and J by 0 bases, with 5 bases of the junction left unmatched. In germline, CDR1 is LGHDT, CDR2 YNNKEL (reference sequence). The CDR3 DNA sequence: TGTGCCAGCAGCCTGAACGGGGGGGCCTCCTACAATGAGCAGTTCTTC. Its protein is CASSLNGGASYNEQFF.

The J gene is TRBJ1-6, the V gene TRBV11-1, with D maybe TRBD1 (6 bases). Looked up from germline, CDR1 is SGHAT and CDR2 is FQDESV (reference sequence). The CDR3 runs to 15 residues. Trimming removed 2 bases from V and 7 bases from J, with 12 bases in between. Written as DNA, the CDR3 is TGTGCCAGCAGCTTATGGCGGCAGGGGAATTCACCCCTCCACTTT. The encoded protein is CASSLWRQGNSPLHF.

The rearrangement joins TRBV18 to TRBJ2-2; 10 positions match TRBD2. Germline V gene sequence: CDR1 KGHSH, CDR2 LQKENI. This CDR3 spans 16 amino acids. Germline trimming cut 6 bases from V and 4 bases from J; bases unmatched to any gene: 8. The CDR3 DNA sequence: TGTGCCAGCTCCCCATCTAGCGGGAGCGGCACCGGGGAGCTGTTTTTT. This codes for CASSPSSGSGTGELFF. The whole variable domain, filled in from reference TRBV18 and TRBJ2-2, reads NAGVMQNPRHLVRRRGQEARLRCSPMKGHSHVYWYRQLPEEGLKFMVYLQKENIIDESGMPKERFSAEFPKEGPSILRIQQVVRGDSAAYFCASSPSSGSGTGELFFGEGSRLTVL.

J is TRBJ1-1 and V is TRBV6-5; no clear D gene. The germline V gene has CDR1 MNHEY and CDR2 SVGAGI. CDR3 size: 12 residues. Trimming cost V 10 bases and J 7 bases, with 16 bases left between them. CDR3 amino acids: CAIRQDKHEAFF. Written as DNA, the CDR3 is TGTGCCATTCGACAAGACAAACATGAAGCTTTCTTT.

The chain uses TRBV9 and TRBJ1-4, with a possible D match to TRBD1 (5 bases). The germline V and J ends were trimmed by 4 bases and 3 bases, with 16 bases remaining between them. The CDR3 loop spans 16 amino acids. CDR1 is SGDLS and CDR2 is YYNGEE in the germline V gene. The CDR3, as DNA: TGTGCCAGCAGCCCCAGCGCGGGGACCCCTAATGAAAAACTGTTTTTT. This sequence encodes CASSPSAGTPNEKLFF.

In its sample, this clone was seen once. This rearrangement joins TRBV6-5 to TRBJ2-3; the match to TRBD1 covers 7 bases. The CDR3 totals 13 residues. Germline V gene data show CDR1 as MNHEY and CDR2 as SVGAGI. Trimming at V came to 6 bases and at J to 4 bases, leaving 4 bases not matched to a gene. The CDR3 DNA is TGTGCCAGCAGAAACAGGGGCCCAGATACGCAGTATTTT. This codes for CASRNRGPDTQYF.

The J gene is TRBJ2-7, the V gene TRBV29-1; D is perhaps TRBD2 (5 bases). This CDR3 spans 10 amino acids. Between the trimmed V and J ends, which lost 7 bases and 3 bases, there was a span of 7 bases. CDR1 and CDR2 from the germline V gene are SQVTM and ANQGSEA. CDR3 amino acids: CSAGDYEQYF. CDR3 sequence (DNA): TGCAGCGCCGGGGACTACGAGCAGTACTTC.

The chain has TRBV3-1 (or the pseudogene TRBV3-2) and TRBJ2-5; tentatively, D is TRBD1 (5 bases). The CDR3 runs 15 residues. V lost 3 bases to trimming and J lost 3 bases, with 14 bases between them. Germline V CDR1 and CDR2: LGHDT, YNNKEL (reference sequence). As DNA, the CDR3 is TGTGCCAGCAGCCAGGCCGGGTTGGACAAAGAGACCCAGTACTTC. Protein: CASSQAGLDKETQYF.

The V and J genes are TRBV19 and TRBJ1-3; D gene ambiguous. Germline values: CDR1 LNHDA, CDR2 SQIVND (reference sequence). V was trimmed by 5 bases and J by 1 base, leaving 12 bases between them. The CDR3 is 15 amino acids. CDR3 in DNA: TGTGCCAGTAGTCTCCCCACGGGATCTGGAAACACCATATATTTT. Translation: CASSLPTGSGNTIYF.

The chain employs TRBV5-1 and TRBJ2-2, with D possibly matching TRBD1 (5 bases). Trimming stripped 4 bases from V and 5 bases from J, with 6 bases between. Germline V gene data show CDR1 as SGHRS and CDR2 as YFSETQ. There are 12 residues in the CDR3. The CDR3 is CASSQGTGELFF. CDR3 DNA: TGCGCCAGCAGCCAGGGAACCGGGGAGCTGTTTTTT.

V usage is TRBV30 and J usage is TRBJ1-2; 7 bases are shared with TRBD1. Germline lookup yields CDR1 GTSNPN and CDR2 SVGIG (reference sequence). This CDR3 spans 14 amino acids. J gave up 6 bases and V 1 base, and 8 bases lay outside the gene matches. The CDR3 nucleotides are TGTGCCTGGAGTGAACAGGGGTACGAGAATGGCTACACCTTC. Its protein is CAWSEQGYENGYTF.

The chain uses TRBV4-1 and TRBJ2-7; 8 bases fit TRBD2. The germline gives CDR1 MGHRA, CDR2 YSYEKL. The CDR3 runs to 14 residues. Losses at the gene ends were 0 bases for V and 6 bases for J; bases not matched to a gene: 4. The chain's CDR3 is CASSQDQRGFEQYF. DNA of the CDR3: TGCGCCAGCAGCCAAGATCAGCGGGGGTTCGAGCAGTACTTC.

This rearrangement joins TRBV7-8 to TRBJ1-6; TRBD1 might be the D (6 bases). CDR3 length: 15 amino acids. Germline lookup yields CDR1 SGHVS and CDR2 FQNEAQ. V was clipped by 5 bases and J by 10 bases, with 18 bases between them. CDR3 DNA: TGTGCCAGCAGCCTCGAGGGCCCGAGGGGGTCACCCCTCCACTTT. Translating it yields CASSLEGPRGSPLHF.

This clone has only one observation. This chain links TRBV5-1 with TRBJ2-7; 11 bases map to TRBD1. This CDR3 contains 15 residues. V was pared by 0 bases and J by 2 bases, with 1 base of the junction left unmatched. Germline V gives CDR1 SGHRS, CDR2 YFSETQ. The CDR3 DNA follows: TGCGCCAGCAGCTTGGGGACAGGGGGCGCCTACGAGCAGTACTTC. This encodes CASSLGTGGAYEQYF.

The count of this clone is one. The chain recombines TRBV20-1 with TRBJ1-6; TRBD1 aligns across 7 bases. CDR1 and CDR2 from the germline V gene are DFQATT and SNEGSKA (reference sequence). After removal of 3 bases from V and 5 bases from J, the junction contained 7 bases not matched to a gene. The CDR3 has 15 amino acids. The CDR3 region has the DNA TGCAGTGCTAGTGTGGCAGGGGGTAATAATTCACCCCTCCACTTT. Translated: CSASVAGGNNSPLHF.

This clone occurred once. The rearrangement joins TRBV6-5 to TRBJ1-2; TRBD1 aligns across 8 bases. The CDR3 spans 13 residues. The ends lost 6 bases at V and 2 bases at J; junction bases unmatched: 2. Germline V CDR1 and CDR2: MNHEY, SVGAGI. CDR3 sequence reads: CASRRTGNYGYTF. The CDR3 DNA reads as TGTGCCAGCAGAAGGACAGGGAACTATGGCTACACCTTC.

The V call is TRBV2, the J call TRBJ2-7; tentative D call: TRBD1 (6 bases). This CDR3 has 13 residues. Trimming took 6 bases from V and 7 from J, leaving 16 bases between them. Looked up from germline, CDR1 is SNHLY and CDR2 is FYNNEI. The CDR3 region has the DNA TGTGCCAGCAGCGGGACACAAGCAGGGGAGCAGTACTTC. Translating gives CASSGTQAGEQYF.

The V gene is TRBV30, the J gene TRBJ1-6; D is undetermined. The ends were cut back, 0 bases at V and 8 bases at J, with 17 bases in the middle. CDR1 and CDR2 from the germline V gene are GTSNPN and SVGIG (reference sequence). There are 16 residues in the CDR3. The CDR3 bases are TGTGCCTGGAGTGTACTTGTACCCGTTTCGGATTCACCCCTCCACTTT. Amino acids: CAWSVLVPVSDSPLHF.

This clone was detected only a few times. The V call is TRBV7-6, the J call TRBJ2-5, with D perhaps TRBD1 (5 bases). V was shortened by 2 bases and J by 5 bases, with 9 bases between the two germline ends. The germline V gene has CDR1 SGHVS and CDR2 FNYEAQ. The CDR3 extends over 13 amino acids. The CDR3 sequence: CASSLQGVETQYF. The CDR3 bases are TGTGCCAGCAGCTTACAGGGTGTGGAGACCCAGTACTTC. The full variable domain, rest sourced from reference TRBV7-6 and TRBJ2-5, is GAGVSQSPRYKVTKRGQDVALRCDPISGHVSLYWYRQALGQGPEFLTYFNYEAQQDKSGLPNDRFSAERPEGSISTLTIQRTEQRDSAMYRCASSLQGVETQYFGPGTRLLVL.